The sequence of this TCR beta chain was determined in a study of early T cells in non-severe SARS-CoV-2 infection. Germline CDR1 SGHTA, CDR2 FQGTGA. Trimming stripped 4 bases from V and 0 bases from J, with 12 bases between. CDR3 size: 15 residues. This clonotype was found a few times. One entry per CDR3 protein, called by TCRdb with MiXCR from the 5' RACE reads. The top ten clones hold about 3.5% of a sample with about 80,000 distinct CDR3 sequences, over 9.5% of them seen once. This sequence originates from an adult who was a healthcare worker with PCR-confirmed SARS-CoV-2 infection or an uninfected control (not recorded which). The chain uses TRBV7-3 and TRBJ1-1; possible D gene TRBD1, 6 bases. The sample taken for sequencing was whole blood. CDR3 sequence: CASSSMGAVNTEAFF. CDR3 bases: TGTGCCAGCAGCTCCATGGGGGCGGTGAACACTGAAGCTTTCTTT.